A selection of T cell receptor beta chains follows, all from one sample in a study of T cell responses to AZD1222 COVID-19 vaccine. Repertoires were generated with immunoSEQ multiplex PCR, while TCRdb's copy carries only in-frame clones and drops some. The data show tens of thousands of clones, around nine tenths seen once. The sequencing here drew on peripheral blood, taken on day 0 of AZD1222 vaccination. The receptors shown here come from an adult in good health. Both conserved end residues are part of each CDR3.

>13|TRBV11-3
CASSKQNQETQYF
>14|TRBV4-2
CASSQVPGTNEAFF
>12|TRBV6-5
CAVIRAGGGYTF
>11|TRBV4-1
CASVNYNEQFF
>12|TRBV7-9
CASSKQEGTQYF
>14|TRBV5-1
CASSLMQENSPLHF
>17|TRBV5-1
CASSLEPSRGWVYGYTF
>14|TRBV7-9
CASSPGPANEKLFF
>15|TRBV5-4
CASSSGTSGRETQYF
>15|TRBV9
CASSAQTASTDTQYF
>14|TRBV6-5
CASSSAGTVYGYTF
>12|TRBV30
CALQESDQPQHF
>16|TRBV4-1
CASSQEGQGVNQPQHF
>12|TRBV5-1
CASSLRGDIQYF
>16|TRBV4-1
CASSQDLAAPQETQYF
>13|TRBV6-2/TRBV6-3
CASSYSWGVAQHF
>14|TRBV19
CASTLGVANTEAFF
>10|TRBV29-1
CSVVGTEAFF